Included here is one TCR beta chain sequence, with context. This sample stems from a study of blood T cell repertoires in COVID-19. In germline, CDR1 is MNHEY, CDR2 SVGAGI. V gave up 7 bases and J gave up 10 bases; unmatched junction bases: 12. CDR3 length equals 15 residues. Method: immunoSEQ multiplex PCR; TCRdb's copy keeps in-frame clones and lacks some. In the table there are approximately 300,000 clones, 90% of which are singletons. The rearrangement links TRBV6-5 to TRBJ1-6; TRBD1 aligns across 8 bases. The specimen was peripheral blood. The clonotype comes from a woman in her 30s with COVID-19, enrolled during active disease. The DNA of the CDR3 is TGTGCCAGCACCCCGGACAGGGCACTCGGATCACCCCTCCACTTT. Translated, it gives CASTPDRALGSPLHF.